The 28 T cell receptor beta chains below come from one sample, sequenced in a study of blood T cell repertoires in COVID-19. The method was immunoSEQ multiplex PCR; TCRdb's version includes in-frame clones alone and lacks a portion of them. The repertoire holds approximately 170,000 clones, with about 88% as singletons. The sequenced sample consisted of peripheral blood. These receptors originate from a young man who had recovered from COVID-19.

This clone was seen more than once but under ten times. V is TRBV9 and J is TRBJ1-6; perhaps TRBD1 as D (6 bases). CDR1 is SGDLS and CDR2 is YYNGEE in the germline V gene. The V end lost 5 bases, the J end lost 4 bases, and 16 bases lay between the germline ends. The length of the CDR3 is 16 residues. The CDR3 loop reads CASSPLRDTYNSPLHF. CDR3 nucleotide sequence: TGTGCCAGCAGTCCACTCAGGGACACTTATAATTCACCCCTCCACTTT.

The chain combines TRBV4-3 with TRBJ1-1, with D perhaps TRBD1 (5 bases). CDR1 is LGHNA and CDR2 is YSLEER in the germline V gene. V was clipped by 6 bases and J by 1 base, with 18 bases between them. The CDR3 has 16 amino acids. The CDR3 protein is CASRRIASDRNTEAFF. The CDR3 nucleotides are TGCGCCAGCAGACGCATCGCCAGTGACAGGAACACTGAAGCTTTCTTT.

The table lists this clone with a count of one. V usage is TRBV6-2 or TRBV6-3 and J usage is TRBJ1-6; 7 positions agree with TRBD1. The germline V gene encodes CDR1 MNHEY and CDR2 SVGEGT. V shed 0 bases, J shed 6 bases, and the junction held 17 bases outside the gene matches. The CDR3 extends over 20 amino acids. Here the CDR3 DNA reads TGTGCCAGCAGTTACTCGACGCCCCACCGAGGGGGCTTCGGTAATTCACCCCTCCACTTT. This sequence encodes CASSYSTPHRGGFGNSPLHF.

This chain links TRBV7-2 with TRBJ2-3, with a possible D match to TRBD2 (6 bases). The V and J ends lost 3 bases and 2 bases respectively, with 12 bases between them. Germline V CDR1 and CDR2: SGHTA, FQGNSA. The CDR3 contains 15 residues. The CDR3 is CASSFVGGVTDTQYF. The CDR3, as DNA: TGTGCCAGCAGCTTTGTGGGAGGCGTCACAGATACGCAGTATTTT.

This clone has a single count. This rearrangement joins TRBV5-4 to TRBJ2-7, with a possible D match to TRBD2 (7 bases). CDR1 is SGHNT and CDR2 is YYREEE in the germline V gene (reference sequence). Trimming shortened V by 4 bases and J by 1 base, and 12 bases separated the two germline ends. The CDR3 consists of 14 residues. The CDR3 loop reads CASSPGGWSYEQYF. The CDR3 coding sequence is TGTGCCAGCAGCCCGGGGGGCTGGTCCTACGAGCAGTACTTC.

This sequence joins TRBV7-9 and TRBJ2-7, with 7 bases matching TRBD1. Trimming at V came to 5 bases and at J to 0 bases, leaving 4 bases not matched to a gene. The CDR3 is made up of 14 amino acids. CDR1 and CDR2 from the germline V gene are SEHNR and FQNEAQ (reference sequence). CDR3 in DNA: TGTGCCAGCAGCACCTCAGGGGGCTCCTACGAGCAGTACTTC. Translating it yields CASSTSGGSYEQYF.

This clone was observed a few times. The chain uses TRBV11-2 and TRBJ1-2; TRBD1 matches 10 bases. The germline V gene encodes CDR1 SGHAT and CDR2 FQNNGV. The CDR3 spans 13 residues. J lost 7 bases, V lost 5 bases, and 4 bases had no gene match. In nucleotides, the CDR3 is TGTGCCAGCAGCCGGGACAGGGGCGCTGGCTACACCTTC. Translating it yields CASSRDRGAGYTF.

This chain connects TRBV25-1 to TRBJ2-2; 9 positions match TRBD1. The trim removed 6 bases at V and 7 bases at J, leaving 12 bases unmatched. The germline V gene encodes CDR1 MGHDK and CDR2 SYGVNS. This CDR3 is built from 16 residues. CDR3 sequence (DNA): TGTGCCAGCAGCGTCACAGGGACAGGGTCGGGCGGGGAGCTGTTTTTT. This encodes CASSVTGTGSGGELFF.

This clone was recorded only once. This chain connects TRBV6-4 to TRBJ2-2; possibly TRBD2 for D (6 bases). There are 14 residues in the CDR3. Trimming shortened V by 3 bases and J by 4 bases, and 9 bases separated the two germline ends. Germline V lookup: CDR1 MRHNA, CDR2 SNTAGT. CDR3 nucleotide sequence: TGTGCCAGCAGTGAAGGGAGGAGCACCGGGGAGCTGTTTTTT. It yields the protein CASSEGRSTGELFF.

This chain's CDR3 is CASSLGAENQPQHF. DNA for the CDR3: TGCGCCAGCAGCTTGGGGGCAGAGAATCAGCCCCAGCATTTT. The rearrangement uses TRBV5-1 and TRBJ1-5, with D unclear. Germline V gives CDR1 SGHRS, CDR2 YFSETQ. V lost 0 bases and J lost 4, with 8 bases in between. The CDR3 spans 14 residues.

The chain is built from TRBV10-3 and TRBJ2-2, with D perhaps matching TRBD2 (6 bases). CDR1 ENHRY and CDR2 SYGVKD come from the germline V gene. Deletions cut 7 bases from V and 4 bases from J, with 10 bases between. The CDR3 loop spans 13 amino acids. The CDR3 DNA reads TGTGCCATCACGACGGGAGCCACCGGGGAGCTGTTTTTT. Translated, it gives CAITTGATGELFF.

V and J are TRBV3-1 (or the pseudogene TRBV3-2) and TRBJ2-1; D gene uncertain. V was cut by 1 base and J by 14 bases, with 12 bases left in between. The CDR3 covers 12 residues. Germline V gene sequence: CDR1 LGHDT, CDR2 YNNKEL (reference sequence). CDR3 DNA: TGTGCCAGCAGCCAAGGCCCGGCGAGGAAGTTCTTC. It specifies CASSQGPARKFF.

This chain connects TRBV7-2 to TRBJ2-1, with TRBD1 matching 7 bases. V shed 4 bases, J shed 7 bases, and the junction held 1 base outside the gene matches. Germline lookup yields CDR1 SGHTA and CDR2 FQGNSA. The CDR3 sequence is 12 residues long. The CDR3 here is CASSSGGNEQFF. The CDR3, as DNA: TGTGCCAGCAGCTCAGGGGGAAATGAGCAGTTCTTC.

V usage is TRBV27 and J usage is TRBJ1-5; 7 positions match TRBD1. V lost 6 bases, J lost 8 bases, and 10 bases stayed unmatched. In germline, CDR1 is MNHEY, CDR2 SMNVEV (reference sequence). This CDR3 has 14 residues. In nucleotides, the CDR3 is TGTGCCAGCAGGGTACAGGGGTTCTGGGAGCCCCAGCATTTT. It yields the protein CASRVQGFWEPQHF.

The chain uses TRBV27 and TRBJ2-1, with TRBD1 matching over 11 bases. Germline V lookup: CDR1 MNHEY, CDR2 SMNVEV (reference sequence). This CDR3 region has 16 residues. V was clipped by 1 base and J by 6 bases; unmatched bases: 5. The CDR3 loop is CASSLYVGQGANEQFF. Here the CDR3 DNA reads TGTGCCAGCAGTTTATATGTCGGACAGGGGGCCAATGAGCAGTTCTTC.

J is TRBJ1-6 and V is TRBV5-6; a weak D match, TRBD1 (5 bases). CDR1 and CDR2 from the germline V gene are SGHDT and YYEEEE. V gave up 1 base and J gave up 3 bases, with 8 bases separating them. CDR3 length: 15 residues. CDR3 protein: CASSLSGIYNSPLHF. In nucleotides, the CDR3 is TGTGCCAGCAGCTTGTCAGGGATCTATAATTCACCCCTCCACTTT.

The CDR3 loop reads CASSYTAGAFF. CDR3 DNA sequence: TGTGCCAGCAGTTATACAGCGGGAGCTTTCTTT. The chain carries TRBV12-3 or TRBV12-4 and TRBJ1-1; D remains unclear. V lost 4 bases and J lost 10, with 10 bases in between. This CDR3 spans 11 amino acids.

As concerns this clone: This sample also contains other DNA sequences that code for the same CDR3. The CDR3: CAISESTGEQYF. CDR3 nucleotides: TGTGCCATCAGTGAGTCGACGGGCGAGCAGTACTTC. This chain connects TRBV10-3 to TRBJ2-7; D is uncertain. This CDR3 has 12 residues. In germline, CDR1 is ENHRY, CDR2 SYGVKD. The ends were cut back, 0 bases at V and 6 bases at J, with 6 bases in the middle.

The chain recombines TRBV7-2 with TRBJ1-2, with 7 bases matching TRBD1. This CDR3 region has 15 residues. The germline V gene encodes CDR1 SGHTA and CDR2 FQGNSA. V trimming: 4 bases; J trimming: 2 bases; junction bases outside the gene matches: 7. This CDR3 is CASSSTGVSNYGYTF. CDR3 coding DNA: TGTGCCAGCAGCTCCACAGGGGTTTCCAACTATGGCTACACCTTC.

The chain uses TRBV30 and TRBJ1-1; 7 bases match TRBD1. Germline trimming cut 6 bases from V and 3 bases from J; bases unmatched to any gene: 13. Germline loops: CDR1 GTSNPN, CDR2 SVGIG (reference sequence). This CDR3 has 15 residues. CDR3 in amino acids: CACTGEIRMDTEAFF. In nucleotides, the CDR3 is TGTGCCTGCACAGGGGAAATAAGGATGGACACTGAAGCTTTCTTT. Variable domain in full (rest from reference TRBV30 and TRBJ1-1): SQTIHQWPATLVQPVGSPLSLECTVEGTSNPNLYWYRQAAGRGLQLLFYSVGIGQISSEVPQNLSASRPQDRQFILSSKKLLLSDSGFYLCACTGEIRMDTEAFFGQGTRLTVV.

The CDR3 bases are TGCGCCAGCGGCCCCAGCAGGGGGGCCTCCTACAATGAGCAGTTCTTC. Translated, it gives CASGPSRGASYNEQFF. The gene calls are TRBV5-1 and TRBJ2-1; maybe TRBD1 (7 bases). In germline, CDR1 is SGHRS, CDR2 YFSETQ. The length of the CDR3 is 16 residues. Trimming stripped 7 bases from V and 0 bases from J, with 17 bases between.

The J gene is TRBJ2-5, the V gene TRBV6-5; possibly TRBD2 for D (6 bases). Germline V CDR1 and CDR2: MNHEY, SVGAGI. The CDR3 has 12 amino acids. The germline V and J ends were trimmed by 8 bases and 5 bases, with 12 bases remaining between them. Here the CDR3 reads CASRRERETQYF. CDR3 bases: TGTGCCAGCCGTCGGGAGAGGGAGACCCAGTACTTC.

The table lists this clone with a few counts. V gene TRBV6-1 combines with J gene TRBJ1-5, with 7 bases identical to TRBD1. There are 15 residues in the CDR3. J gave up 3 bases and V 0 bases, and 2 bases lay outside the gene matches. Germline assignment: CDR1 MNHNS and CDR2 SASEGT. The CDR3 region is CASSEAGGPNQPQHF. The CDR3 coding sequence is TGTGCCAGCAGTGAAGCAGGGGGCCCCAATCAGCCCCAGCATTTT.

This sequence joins TRBV10-3 and TRBJ2-5; the match to TRBD1 covers 9 bases. The CDR3 is 16 residues long. Per the germline V gene, CDR1 is ENHRY and CDR2 is SYGVKD. V shed 2 bases, J shed 5 bases, and the junction held 9 bases outside the gene matches. The DNA of the CDR3 is TGTGCCATCAGTGAGGTCCGACAGGGGGAGTCGGAGACCCAGTACTTC. Translating it yields CAISEVRQGESETQYF.

The chain links TRBV7-2 to TRBJ1-1; 10 positions agree with TRBD1. Germline V gene data show CDR1 as SGHTA and CDR2 as FQGNSA. The V and J ends lost 5 bases and 10 bases, in that order; junction bases with no gene match: 4. This CDR3 spans 12 amino acids. Here the CDR3 DNA reads TGTGCCAGCAGCGGACAGGGGGTTATAGCTTTCTTT. This sequence encodes CASSGQGVIAFF.

The chain couples TRBV15 to TRBJ2-3, with 13 bases lining up with TRBD2. Germline CDR1 reads LNHNV; CDR2 reads YYDKDF (reference sequence). The V and J ends lost 0 bases and 7 bases, in that order; junction bases with no gene match: 13. The CDR3 extends over 19 amino acids. CDR3 residues: CATSRDPPRTSGRANTQYF. DNA of the CDR3: TGTGCCACCAGCAGAGATCCCCCCCGGACTAGCGGGAGAGCAAATACGCAGTATTTT.

The rearrangement uses TRBV6-6 and TRBJ1-3; TRBD1 might be the D (6 bases). V shed 4 bases and J shed 4 bases, with 17 bases lying between them. The V gene's germline CDR1 is MNHNY and CDR2 SVGAGI (reference sequence). This CDR3 is 16 amino acids long. The CDR3 DNA follows: TGTGCCAGCAGTTTCTTCCGGACAGACCAGGGAAACACCATATATTTT. Residues: CASSFFRTDQGNTIYF.

This chain links TRBV2 with TRBJ2-1; 13 positions agree with TRBD2. This CDR3 is built from 15 residues. Unmatched junction bases numbered 0, after V lost 4 bases and J lost 3 bases. Germline V lookup: CDR1 SNHLY, CDR2 FYNNEI. The CDR3 loop reads CASSGTSGGYNEQFF. CDR3 DNA sequence: TGTGCCAGCAGTGGGACTAGCGGGGGCTACAATGAGCAGTTCTTC.